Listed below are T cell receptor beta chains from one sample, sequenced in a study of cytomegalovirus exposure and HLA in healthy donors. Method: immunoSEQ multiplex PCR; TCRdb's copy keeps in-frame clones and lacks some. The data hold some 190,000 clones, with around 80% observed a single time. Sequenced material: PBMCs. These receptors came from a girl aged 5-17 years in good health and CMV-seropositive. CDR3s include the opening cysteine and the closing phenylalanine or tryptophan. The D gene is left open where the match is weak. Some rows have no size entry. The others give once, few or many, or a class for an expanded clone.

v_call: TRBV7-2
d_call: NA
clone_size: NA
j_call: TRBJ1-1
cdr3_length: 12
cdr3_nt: TGTGCCAGCAGCTCCCGGACATTAGAAGCTTTCTTT
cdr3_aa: CASSSRTLEAFF

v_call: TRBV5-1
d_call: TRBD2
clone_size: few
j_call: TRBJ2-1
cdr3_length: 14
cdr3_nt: TGCGCCAGCAGCCACGGACTAGCTGGAGGGGAGCAGTTCTTC
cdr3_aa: CASSHGLAGGEQFF

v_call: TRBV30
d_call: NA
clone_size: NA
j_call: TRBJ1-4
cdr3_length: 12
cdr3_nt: TGTGCCTGGAGCCCTATAGATGAAAAACTGTTTTTT
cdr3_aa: CAWSPIDEKLFF

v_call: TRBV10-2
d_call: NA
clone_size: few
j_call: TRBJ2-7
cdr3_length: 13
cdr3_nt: TGCGCCAGCAGTGAGTCCAACAGGGCCGAGCAGTACTTC
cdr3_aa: CASSESNRAEQYF

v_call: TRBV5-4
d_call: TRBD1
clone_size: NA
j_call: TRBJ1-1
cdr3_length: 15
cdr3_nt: TGTGCCAGCAGCTTGGGGGACAGGGGGAACACTGAAGCTTTCTTT
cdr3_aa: CASSLGDRGNTEAFF

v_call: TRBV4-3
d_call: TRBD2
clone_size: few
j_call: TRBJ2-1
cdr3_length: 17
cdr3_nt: TGCGCCAGCAGCCAATTTAAGACTAGCGGGAGTTTGAATGAGCAGTTCTTC
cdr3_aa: CASSQFKTSGSLNEQFF

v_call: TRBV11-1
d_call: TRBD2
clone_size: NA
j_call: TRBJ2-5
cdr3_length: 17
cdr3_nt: TGTGCCAGCAGCCCCGCCGGGACTAGCGGGAGGTGGGGGGCCCAGTACTTC
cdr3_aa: CASSPAGTSGRWGAQYF

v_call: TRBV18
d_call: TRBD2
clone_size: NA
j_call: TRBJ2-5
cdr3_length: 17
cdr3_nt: TGTGCCAGCTCACCCCGCGCGGGACTAAGCTCGGGAGAGACCCAGTACTTC
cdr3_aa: CASSPRAGLSSGETQYF

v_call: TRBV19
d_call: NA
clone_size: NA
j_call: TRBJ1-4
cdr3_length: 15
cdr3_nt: TGTGCCAGTAGTATCCCCAGGGATTCGGGTGAAAAACTGTTTTTT
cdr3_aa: CASSIPRDSGEKLFF

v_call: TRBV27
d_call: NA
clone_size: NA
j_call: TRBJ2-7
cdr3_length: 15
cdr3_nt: TGTGCCAGCAGTTTATCGGGGGCCCACTCCTACGAGCAGTACTTC
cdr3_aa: CASSLSGAHSYEQYF

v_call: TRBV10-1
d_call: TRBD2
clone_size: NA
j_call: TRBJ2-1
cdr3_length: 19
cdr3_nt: TGCGCCAGCAGTGGAAGACTAGCGGGAGGAGGAGTGAGGCGAAATGAGCAGTTCTTC
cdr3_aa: CASSGRLAGGGVRRNEQFF

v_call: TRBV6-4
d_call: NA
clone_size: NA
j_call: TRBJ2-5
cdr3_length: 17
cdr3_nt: TGTGCCAGCAGTGACCCCTACCTTTTCGTTCATAAAGAGACCCAGTACTTC
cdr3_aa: CASSDPYLFVHKETQYF

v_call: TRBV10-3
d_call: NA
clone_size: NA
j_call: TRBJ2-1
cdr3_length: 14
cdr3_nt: TGTTCGGTCAGGGACGGGAGCTCCTACAATGAGCAGTTCTTC
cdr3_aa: CSVRDGSSYNEQFF

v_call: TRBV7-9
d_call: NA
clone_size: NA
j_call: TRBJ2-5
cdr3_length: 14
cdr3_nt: TGTGCCAGCAGCTCCCTTGGGGGGCAAGAGACCCAGTACTTC
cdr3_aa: CASSSLGGQETQYF

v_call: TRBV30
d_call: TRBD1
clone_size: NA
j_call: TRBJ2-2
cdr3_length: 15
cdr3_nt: TGTGCCTGGGCCGCAGGGGGCGTGCACACCGGGGAGCTGTTTTTT
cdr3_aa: CAWAAGGVHTGELFF

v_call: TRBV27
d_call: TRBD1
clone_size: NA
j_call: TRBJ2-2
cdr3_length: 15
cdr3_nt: TGTGCCAGGGAAACCGGGACAGCGTGGACCGGGGAGCTGTTTTTT
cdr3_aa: CARETGTAWTGELFF

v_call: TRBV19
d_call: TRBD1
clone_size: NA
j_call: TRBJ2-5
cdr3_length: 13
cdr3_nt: TGTGCCAGTAGTAGGGACAGGCAAGAGACCCAGTACTTC
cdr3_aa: CASSRDRQETQYF

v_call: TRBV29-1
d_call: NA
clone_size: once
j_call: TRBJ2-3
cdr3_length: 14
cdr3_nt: TGCAGCGTTGGGGGGACATCTAGCACAGATACGCAGTATTTT
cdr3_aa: CSVGGTSSTDTQYF

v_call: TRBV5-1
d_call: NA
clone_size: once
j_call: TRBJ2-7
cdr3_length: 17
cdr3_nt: TGCGCCAGCAGCTTGGACGACGGACAGAACCCTTACTACGAGCAGTACTTC
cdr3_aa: CASSLDDGQNPYYEQYF

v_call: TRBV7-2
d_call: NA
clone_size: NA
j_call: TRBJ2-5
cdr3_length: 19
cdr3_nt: TGTGCCAGCAGCCCTCGTAACGCCCGGGACACATCTATTGGGGAGACCCAGTACTTC
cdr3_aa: CASSPRNARDTSIGETQYF